One and the same sample provided the 24 T cell receptor beta chains below, sequenced in a study of blood T cell repertoires in COVID-19. Sequenced by immunoSEQ multiplex PCR; TCRdb stores in-frame clones only, minus some. Of 40,000 to 45,000 clones in the sample, 89% were seen once. Sequences were obtained from peripheral blood. The receptors were gathered from a man over 45 with active COVID-19.

The chain couples TRBV9 to TRBJ2-3; 8 nucleotides line up with TRBD2. The V segment lost 0 bases and the J segment 3 bases; nucleotides outside the gene matches: 6. The CDR3 has 16 residues. Germline V gene data show CDR1 as SGDLS and CDR2 as YYNGEE. The CDR3 is CASSVDSGTGTDTQYF. Here the CDR3 DNA reads TGTGCCAGCAGCGTAGATAGCGGGACTGGGACAGATACGCAGTATTTT.

V and J are TRBV16 and TRBJ2-4; D is undetermined. Trimming stripped 2 bases from V and 6 bases from J, with 5 bases between. In germline, CDR1 is KGHSY, CDR2 FQNENV. This CDR3 has 12 residues. The CDR3 protein is CASSQGRNIQYF. CDR3 bases: TGTGCCAGCAGCCAAGGCCGAAACATTCAGTACTTC.

By its share, this clone is large. V is TRBV5-1 and J is TRBJ2-1; TRBD1 might be the D (6 bases). This CDR3 comprises 12 residues. The germline V gene has CDR1 SGHRS and CDR2 YFSETQ. Trimming took 4 bases from V and 8 from J, leaving 10 bases between them. In DNA form, the CDR3 reads TGCGCCAGCAGCCCGCAGGGGCATGAGCAGTTCTTC. It yields the protein CASSPQGHEQFF. The variable domain in full, completed from reference TRBV5-1 and TRBJ2-1, reads KAGVTQTPRYLIKTRGQQVTLSCSPISGHRSVSWYQQTPGQGLQFLFEYFSETQRNKGNFPGRFSGRQFSNSRSEMNVSTLELGDSALYLCASSPQGHEQFFGPGTRLTVL.

The V call is TRBV6-2 or TRBV6-3, the J call TRBJ1-1; 7 bases agree with TRBD1. Germline V gene data show CDR1 as MNHEY and CDR2 as SVGEGT. V was pared by 2 bases and J by 1 base, with 10 bases of the junction left unmatched. This CDR3 contains 17 residues. The CDR3 loop reads CASSYDWRGQPNTEAFF. For the CDR3, the DNA is TGTGCCAGCAGTTACGATTGGAGGGGACAGCCGAACACTGAAGCTTTCTTT.

V is TRBV4-1 and J is TRBJ2-1; 12 nucleotides align to TRBD2. V gave up 3 bases and J gave up 8 bases; unmatched junction bases: 20. CDR3 length equals 20 residues. Germline V gene lookup returns CDR1 MGHRA and CDR2 YSYEKL. CDR3 sequence reads: CASSHHRDRVALAGGHEQFF. DNA of the CDR3: TGCGCCAGCAGCCACCACCGGGACAGGGTTGCGCTAGCGGGAGGGCATGAGCAGTTCTTC.

The V gene is TRBV11-2, the J gene TRBJ2-3, with 8 bases matching TRBD2. Germline V gene data show CDR1 as SGHAT and CDR2 as FQNNGV. The CDR3 length is 15 residues. The V and J ends lost 1 base and 2 bases, in that order; junction bases with no gene match: 2. CDR3 residues: CASSLAGGTTDTQYF. In nucleotides, the CDR3 is TGTGCCAGCAGCTTAGCGGGAGGGACCACAGATACGCAGTATTTT.

The V and J genes are TRBV5-1 and TRBJ2-1, with 11 bases fitting TRBD2. CDR1 SGHRS and CDR2 YFSETQ come from the germline V gene. This CDR3 region has 15 residues. V trimming: 4 bases; J trimming: 3 bases; junction bases outside the gene matches: 3. DNA for the CDR3: TGCGCCAGCAGCAACGGACTAGCGGGCTACAATGAGCAGTTCTTC. This codes for CASSNGLAGYNEQFF.

The chain combines TRBV28 with TRBJ2-7, with TRBD2 identical over 7 bases. The trim removed 6 bases at V and 0 bases at J, leaving 11 bases unmatched. Per the germline V gene, CDR1 is MDHEN and CDR2 is SYDVKM. The CDR3 contains 16 residues. The CDR3, as DNA: TGTGCCAGCAGCCAAGTCACTAGCGTTTACTCCTACGAGCAGTACTTC. Translation: CASSQVTSVYSYEQYF.

The rearrangement links TRBV25-1 to TRBJ1-5; TRBD1 is a possible D gene (6 bases). Germline V gene sequence: CDR1 MGHDK, CDR2 SYGVNS. The V end lost 6 bases, the J end lost 6 bases, and 15 bases lay between the germline ends. The CDR3 covers 14 residues. The CDR3 nucleotides are TGTGCCAGCAGCCCTGGGGCAGGGGTTCAGCCCCAGCATTTT. This encodes CASSPGAGVQPQHF.

The chain has TRBV18 and TRBJ2-3; D is undetermined. The length of the CDR3 is 15 residues. V lost 0 bases to trimming and J lost 4 bases, with 11 bases between them. Per germline, CDR1 KGHSH and CDR2 LQKENI. The CDR3 is CASSPPLLRADTQYF. CDR3 in DNA: TGTGCCAGCTCACCACCACTCCTACGGGCAGATACGCAGTATTTT.

The chain joins TRBV30 to TRBJ1-1; no firm D call. This CDR3 has 14 residues. The germline V gene encodes CDR1 GTSNPN and CDR2 SVGIG (reference sequence). The germline V and J ends were trimmed by 0 bases and 1 base, with 9 bases remaining between them. The CDR3 here is CAWSVTEGNTEAFF. The CDR3 DNA reads as TGTGCCTGGAGTGTAACAGAGGGGAACACTGAAGCTTTCTTT.

This rearrangement joins TRBV29-1 to TRBJ2-7; a weak D match, TRBD2 (5 bases). The CDR3 is made up of 16 amino acids. With 6 bases removed from V and 7 bases from J, the gap between germline ends came to 28 bases. The germline V gene has CDR1 SQVTM and CDR2 ANQGSEA. The CDR3 spells CSVKEAGQLFGTEQYF. As DNA, the CDR3 is TGCAGCGTAAAGGAGGCCGGCCAGCTCTTCGGTACAGAGCAGTACTTC.

The CDR3 here is CASSNSGGKDTQYF. The CDR3 DNA reads as TGTGCCAGTAGTAACTCAGGGGGCAAAGATACGCAGTATTTT. This chain connects TRBV19 to TRBJ2-3; 8 bases are a match to TRBD1. This CDR3 comprises 14 residues. From germline, CDR1 is LNHDA and CDR2 SQIVND (reference sequence). The junction had 5 bases not matched to a gene; V was cut back by 4 bases and J by 5 bases.

The V call is TRBV4-1, the J call TRBJ2-7, with 8 bases that match TRBD2. Germline-derived CDR1 and CDR2 are MGHRA and YSYEKL. This CDR3 is built from 14 residues. V gave up 4 bases and J gave up 6 bases; unmatched junction bases: 8. The CDR3 reads CASSPGLALGEQYF. The DNA for the CDR3 is TGCGCCAGCAGCCCCGGACTAGCCTTAGGCGAGCAGTACTTC.

The rearrangement joins TRBV4-3 to TRBJ2-7; no definite D call. Trimming removed 0 bases from V and 6 bases from J, with 12 bases in between. The CDR3 length is 14 residues. Germline assignment: CDR1 LGHNA and CDR2 YSLEER. The CDR3 here is CASSQDREISEQYF. CDR3 nucleotides: TGCGCCAGCAGCCAAGATAGAGAGATTTCCGAGCAGTACTTC.

The gene calls are TRBV4-2 and TRBJ1-1, with no clear D. Germline CDR1 is LGHNA and CDR2 is YNFKEQ. The CDR3 contains 14 residues. The ends were cut back, 3 bases at V and 1 base at J, with 9 bases in the middle. In DNA, the CDR3 is TGTGCCAGCAGCCATGACACCGGGAACACTGAAGCTTTCTTT. Its protein is CASSHDTGNTEAFF.

V gene TRBV19 combines with J gene TRBJ2-3; TRBD2 aligns across 15 bases. The CDR3 contains 15 residues. With 8 bases clipped from V and 3 bases from J, the junction kept 3 bases outside the gene matches. Germline CDR1 LNHDA, CDR2 SQIVND (reference sequence). Here the CDR3 reads CASGLAGGPTDTQYF. For the CDR3, the DNA is TGTGCCAGTGGACTAGCGGGAGGGCCTACAGATACGCAGTATTTT.

V is TRBV28 and J is TRBJ2-7, with D hard to call. The CDR3 runs 13 residues. With 3 bases removed from V and 0 bases from J, the gap between germline ends came to 6 bases. Looked up from germline, CDR1 is MDHEN and CDR2 is SYDVKM. In DNA, the CDR3 is TGTGCCAGCAGTTTGAGGAGCTCCTACGAGCAGTACTTC. Encoded protein: CASSLRSSYEQYF.

The chain uses TRBV19 and TRBJ2-7; D possibly corresponds to TRBD1 (5 bases). Trimming stripped 6 bases from V and 0 bases from J, with 15 bases between. CDR1 and CDR2 (germline): LNHDA, SQIVND (reference sequence). This CDR3 contains 15 residues. CDR3 loop: CASRNQGSGSYEQYF. In nucleotides, the CDR3 is TGTGCCAGTAGAAATCAGGGATCGGGCTCCTACGAGCAGTACTTC.

The chain employs TRBV24-1 and TRBJ1-5, with D possibly matching TRBD1 (6 bases). The V end was cut by 6 bases, the J end by 4 bases, with 6 bases between. CDR1 and CDR2 (germline): KGHDR, SFDVKD. The CDR3 has 12 residues. CDR3 amino acids: CATSTGNQPQHF. The CDR3 nucleotides read TGTGCCACCAGTACAGGGAATCAGCCCCAGCATTTT.

V usage is TRBV5-6 and J usage is TRBJ2-1; D perhaps matches TRBD2 (5 bases). V was pared by 3 bases and J by 12 bases, with 10 bases between. Germline assignment: CDR1 SGHDT and CDR2 YYEEEE. The CDR3 length is 11 residues. The DNA of the CDR3 is TGTGCCAGCAGCTCGGACTTCGGGCAGTTCTTC. Its protein product is CASSSDFGQFF. The full variable domain, completed using reference TRBV5-6 and TRBJ2-1, is DAGVTQSPTHLIKTRGQQVTLRCSPKSGHDTVSWYQQALGQGPQFIFQYYEEEERQRGNFPDRFSGHQFPNYSSELNVNALLLGDSALYLCASSSDFGQFFGPGTRLTVL.

The gene calls are TRBV18 and TRBJ2-7, with D tentatively TRBD1 (6 bases). Germline values: CDR1 KGHSH, CDR2 LQKENI. Trimming cost V 3 bases and J 3 bases, with 12 bases left between them. The CDR3 is 14 residues long. This chain's CDR3 is CASSPRQASYEQYF. The CDR3 region has the DNA TGTGCCAGCTCACCCCGACAGGCGAGCTACGAGCAGTACTTC.

The chain links TRBV6-5 to TRBJ2-2; TRBD2 matches 7 bases. CDR3 length: 13 residues. Germline V gene data show CDR1 as MNHEY and CDR2 as SVGAGI. Trimming took 8 bases from V and 3 from J; bases not matched to a gene: 3. The CDR3 region is CASAAGDTGELFF. In nucleotides, the CDR3 is TGTGCCAGCGCCGCGGGGGACACCGGGGAGCTGTTTTTT.

This sequence joins TRBV4-3 and TRBJ1-2; 8 positions agree with TRBD1. The junction had 6 bases not matched to a gene; V was cut back by 3 bases and J by 6 bases. This CDR3 comprises 14 residues. Germline V gives CDR1 LGHNA, CDR2 YSLEER. DNA for the CDR3: TGCGCCAGCAGCCAGGAACAGGGGGTTGATGGCTACACCTTC. Its protein product is CASSQEQGVDGYTF.